Listed below are T cell receptor beta chains from one sample, sequenced in a study of blood T cell repertoires in COVID-19. The repertoire was sequenced with immunoSEQ multiplex PCR; TCRdb's copy has only in-frame clones and lacks some. The top ten hold around 15% of the sample, which has about 93,000 clones, 80% seen once. The source material was peripheral blood. These receptors all come from a human donor in a cohort sampled during active COVID-19. Both conserved end residues are part of each CDR3. A D gene is named only where the DNA matches it firmly. Size values are once, few and many counts, or a class for expanded clones, and some rows have none.

NA	TRBV18	NA	TRBJ1-1	CASSPRREDTMNTEAFF	TGTGCCAGCTCACCACGCCGGGAAGACACAATGAACACTGAAGCTTTCTTT
TRBD1	TRBV30	few	TRBJ1-5	CAWNRGLRQPQHF	TGTGCCTGGAACAGGGGGTTACGCCAGCCCCAGCATTTT
NA	TRBV14	NA	TRBJ1-1	CASSQPGMNTEAFF	TGTGCCAGCAGCCAACCGGGGATGAACACTGAAGCTTTCTTT
NA	TRBV19	NA	TRBJ2-2	CASRLSTYAGELFF	TGTGCCAGTAGATTGTCCACCTACGCCGGGGAGCTGTTTTTT
NA	TRBV6-5	NA	TRBJ1-5	CASRGLLVNQPQHF	TGTGCCAGCAGGGGACTTTTAGTCAATCAGCCCCAGCATTTT
NA	TRBV3-1/TRBV3-2	NA	TRBJ1-3	CASSSGLRSGNTIYF	TGTGCCAGCAGCTCAGGACTCCGCTCTGGAAACACCATATATTTT
NA	TRBV19	few	TRBJ1-2	CASSSQGVLGYTF	TGTGCCAGTAGTAGCCAGGGCGTATTGGGCTACACCTTC
NA	TRBV7-3	NA	TRBJ1-2	CASSSTGRGGYGYTF	TGTGCCAGCAGCTCAACAGGGAGAGGGGGCTATGGCTACACCTTC
TRBD2	TRBV2	NA	TRBJ2-3	CATSSLAGVGPITDTQYF	TGTGCTACCAGCAGTCTAGCGGGAGTAGGGCCGATCACAGATACGCAGTATTTT
TRBD2	TRBV28	few	TRBJ2-5	CATTSGWGGTQYF	TGTGCCACCACTAGCGGGTGGGGAGGGACCCAGTACTTC
TRBD1	TRBV2	NA	TRBJ2-1	CASSRDSYNEQFF	TGTGCCAGTAGCCGGGACAGCTACAATGAGCAGTTCTTC
NA	TRBV6-1	NA	TRBJ2-1	CASSETGRTSYNEQFF	TGTGCCAGCAGTGAAACAGGGAGAACCTCCTACAATGAGCAGTTCTTC
TRBD2	TRBV5-1	NA	TRBJ2-1	CASSPSKIGTSSNEQFF	TGCGCCAGCAGCCCCTCGAAGATAGGGACTAGTAGCAATGAGCAGTTCTTC
NA	TRBV2	few	TRBJ1-2	CASQGVGYGYTF	TGTGCCAGCCAAGGGGTAGGCTATGGCTACACCTTC
TRBD1	TRBV5-1	NA	TRBJ1-1	CASSASGGWEAFF	TGCGCCAGCAGCGCCTCAGGGGGGTGGGAAGCTTTCTTT
NA	TRBV11-2	NA	TRBJ2-3	CASSLLSRTSTDTQYF	TGTGCCAGCAGCTTACTTTCTAGGACTAGCACAGATACGCAGTATTTT
TRBD2	TRBV7-2	NA	TRBJ2-1	CASSRSGGARYNEQFF	TGTGCCAGCAGCAGGAGCGGGGGGGCTAGGTACAATGAGCAGTTCTTC
NA	TRBV10-3	few	TRBJ1-2	CAINHEGSGYTF	TGTGCCATCAACCACGAGGGAAGCGGCTACACCTTC
TRBD2	TRBV28	NA	TRBJ2-1	CASSPGTSGRGNEQFF	TGTGCCAGCAGTCCCGGGACTAGCGGGAGGGGTAATGAGCAGTTCTTC
TRBD2	TRBV7-3	NA	TRBJ2-1	CASSQGLEQFF	TGTGCCAGCAGCCAGGGACTAGAGCAGTTCTTC
TRBD2	TRBV14	NA	TRBJ2-5	CASSQGSGGGETQYF	TGTGCCAGCAGCCAAGGGAGCGGGGGCGGAGAGACCCAGTACTTC
NA	TRBV29-1	medium-sized	TRBJ2-5	CSVEGQTGKTQYF	TGCAGCGTTGAAGGGCAAACGGGAAAGACCCAGTACTTC
TRBD2	TRBV4-2	NA	TRBJ2-1	CASSQDTSGGDEQFF	TGTGCCAGCAGCCAAGATACTAGCGGGGGAGATGAGCAGTTCTTC
NA	TRBV19	NA	TRBJ1-5	CASTRGTNQPQHF	TGTGCCAGTACTAGGGGTACCAATCAGCCCCAGCATTTT
NA	TRBV7-3	few	TRBJ2-3	CASSYTPGHRTDTQYF	TGTGCCAGCAGCTACACCCCGGGACACCGCACAGATACGCAGTATTTT
NA	TRBV27	NA	TRBJ2-3	CASSLLGDTQYF	TGTGCCAGCAGTTTACTCGGGGATACGCAGTATTTT
TRBD1	TRBV6-6	NA	TRBJ1-1	CASSFPTGGRTEAFF	TGTGCCAGCAGTTTCCCGACAGGGGGCCGGACTGAAGCTTTCTTT
NA	TRBV18	NA	TRBJ2-3	CASSPAGQPSYTQYF	TGTGCCAGCTCACCCGCGGGACAGCCCTCTTATACGCAGTATTTT
TRBD1	TRBV6-1	NA	TRBJ2-7	CASSEIPGQSYEQYF	TGTGCCAGCAGTGAAATCCCGGGACAGTCCTACGAGCAGTACTTC
NA	TRBV10-3	NA	TRBJ1-2	CAISEAENYGYTF	TGTGCCATCAGTGAGGCGGAGAACTATGGCTACACCTTC
TRBD1	TRBV28	once	TRBJ1-2	CASSAGQFYGYTF	TGTGCCAGCAGCGCGGGACAGTTCTATGGCTACACCTTC
NA	TRBV6-2/TRBV6-3	NA	TRBJ2-4	CASSSPGDLIAKNIQYF	TGTGCCAGCAGTTCTCCAGGGGACCTAATAGCCAAAAACATTCAGTACTTC
NA	TRBV6-5	NA	TRBJ2-7	CASKVPTGSEQYF	TGTGCCAGCAAGGTCCCCACAGGATCCGAGCAGTACTTC
NA	TRBV3-1/TRBV3-2	NA	TRBJ2-3	CASSQSPNTDTQYF	TGTGCCAGCAGCCAGTCCCCAAACACAGATACGCAGTATTTT
NA	TRBV10-1	NA	TRBJ1-2	CASSDYRDRGYTF	TGCGCCAGCAGTGACTACAGGGATCGGGGCTACACCTTC
TRBD1	TRBV5-1	NA	TRBJ2-7	CASSLSGTGSGQYF	TGCGCCAGCAGCCTAAGCGGGACAGGGAGTGGGCAGTACTTC
TRBD1	TRBV15	NA	TRBJ1-1	CATSRTGPGQGAFF	TGTGCCACCAGCAGAACAGGTCCGGGACAGGGAGCTTTCTTT
TRBD2	TRBV5-1	NA	TRBJ2-1	CASSLGGSLLNEQFF	TGCGCCAGCAGCTTGGGCGGGAGTTTGTTGAATGAGCAGTTCTTC
TRBD1	TRBV24-1	NA	TRBJ2-5	CATSDPGQGGETQYF	TGTGCCACCAGTGACCCGGGACAGGGTGGAGAGACCCAGTACTTC
TRBD1	TRBV28	NA	TRBJ1-2	CASRPISPGTGAGYTF	TGTGCCAGCAGACCAATATCCCCCGGGACAGGGGCTGGCTACACCTTC
NA	TRBV13	NA	TRBJ2-2	CASSLRRATNTGELFF	TGTGCCAGCAGCTTAAGGAGGGCTACGAACACCGGGGAGCTGTTTTTT